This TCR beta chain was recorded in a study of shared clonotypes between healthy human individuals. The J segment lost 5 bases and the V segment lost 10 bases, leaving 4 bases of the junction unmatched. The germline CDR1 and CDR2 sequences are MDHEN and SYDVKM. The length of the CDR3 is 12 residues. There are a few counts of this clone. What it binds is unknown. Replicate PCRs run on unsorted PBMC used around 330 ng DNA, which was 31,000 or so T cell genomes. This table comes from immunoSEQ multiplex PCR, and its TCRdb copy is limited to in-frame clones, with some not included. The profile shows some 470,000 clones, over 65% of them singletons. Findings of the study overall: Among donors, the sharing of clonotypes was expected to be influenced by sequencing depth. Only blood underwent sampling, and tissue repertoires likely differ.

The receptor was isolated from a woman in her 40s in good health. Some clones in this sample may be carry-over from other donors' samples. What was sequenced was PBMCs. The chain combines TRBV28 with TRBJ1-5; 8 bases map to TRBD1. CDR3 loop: CATRGRDQPQHF. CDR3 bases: TGTGCCACCAGGGGGCGCGATCAGCCCCAGCATTTT.